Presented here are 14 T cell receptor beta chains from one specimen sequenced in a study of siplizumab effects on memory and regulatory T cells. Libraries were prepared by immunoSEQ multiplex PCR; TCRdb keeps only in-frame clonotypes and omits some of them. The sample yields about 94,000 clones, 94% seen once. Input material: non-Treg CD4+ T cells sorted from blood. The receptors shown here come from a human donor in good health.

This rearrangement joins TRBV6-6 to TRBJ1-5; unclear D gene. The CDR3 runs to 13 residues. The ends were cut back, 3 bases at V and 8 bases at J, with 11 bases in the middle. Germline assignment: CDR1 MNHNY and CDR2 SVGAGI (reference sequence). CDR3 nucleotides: TGTGCCAGCAGTTATGGGTTAACGGAGCCCCAGCATTTT. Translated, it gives CASSYGLTEPQHF.

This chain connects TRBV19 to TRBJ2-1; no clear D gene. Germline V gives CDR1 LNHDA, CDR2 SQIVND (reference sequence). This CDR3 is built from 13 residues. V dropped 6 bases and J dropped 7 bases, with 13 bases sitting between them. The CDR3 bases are TGTGCCAGTAGCATTCGACTGGGTAATGAGCAGTTCTTC. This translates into CASSIRLGNEQFF.

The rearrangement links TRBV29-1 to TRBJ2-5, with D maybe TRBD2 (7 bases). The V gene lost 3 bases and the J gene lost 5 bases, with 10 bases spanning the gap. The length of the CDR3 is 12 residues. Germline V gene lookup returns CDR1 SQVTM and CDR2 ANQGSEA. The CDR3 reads CSVDGGAETQYF. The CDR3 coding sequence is TGCAGCGTTGATGGGGGGGCGGAGACCCAGTACTTC.

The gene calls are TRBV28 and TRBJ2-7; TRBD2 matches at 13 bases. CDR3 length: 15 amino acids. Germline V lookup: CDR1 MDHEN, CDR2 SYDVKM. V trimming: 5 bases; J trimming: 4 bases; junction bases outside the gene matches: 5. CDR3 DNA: TGTGCCAGCAGTACGGGACTAGCGGGAAGGTACGAGCAGTACTTC. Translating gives CASSTGLAGRYEQYF.

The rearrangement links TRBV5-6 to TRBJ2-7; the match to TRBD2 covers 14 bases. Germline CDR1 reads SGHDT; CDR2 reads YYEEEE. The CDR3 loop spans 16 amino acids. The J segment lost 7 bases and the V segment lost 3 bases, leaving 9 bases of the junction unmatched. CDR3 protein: CASSWMTSGRAREQYF. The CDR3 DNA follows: TGTGCCAGCAGCTGGATGACTAGCGGGAGGGCTAGGGAGCAGTACTTC.

CDR3 loop: CASTPGEVSYEQYF. CDR3 coding DNA: TGTGCCAGCACCCCGGGGGAAGTCTCCTACGAGCAGTACTTC. V and J are TRBV6-1 and TRBJ2-7; tentatively, D is TRBD2 (6 bases). This CDR3 is 14 amino acids long. Looked up from germline, CDR1 is MNHNS and CDR2 is SASEGT. Trimming removed 7 bases from V and 0 bases from J, with 13 bases in between.

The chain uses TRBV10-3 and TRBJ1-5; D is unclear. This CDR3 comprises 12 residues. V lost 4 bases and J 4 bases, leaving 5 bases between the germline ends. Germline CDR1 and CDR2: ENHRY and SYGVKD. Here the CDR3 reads CAISGINQPQHF. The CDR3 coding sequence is TGTGCCATCAGTGGGATAAATCAGCCCCAGCATTTT.

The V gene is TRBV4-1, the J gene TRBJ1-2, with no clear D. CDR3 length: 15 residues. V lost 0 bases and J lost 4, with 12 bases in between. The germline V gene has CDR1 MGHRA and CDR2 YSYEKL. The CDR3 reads CASSQEAAARYGYTF. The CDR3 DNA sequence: TGCGCCAGCAGCCAAGAGGCCGCCGCCCGCTATGGCTACACCTTC.

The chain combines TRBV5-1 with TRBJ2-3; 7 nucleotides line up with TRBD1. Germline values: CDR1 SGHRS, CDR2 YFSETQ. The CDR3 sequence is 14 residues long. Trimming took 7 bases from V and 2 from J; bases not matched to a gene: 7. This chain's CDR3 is CASGHGQDTDTQYF. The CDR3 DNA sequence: TGCGCCAGCGGACACGGACAGGACACAGATACGCAGTATTTT.

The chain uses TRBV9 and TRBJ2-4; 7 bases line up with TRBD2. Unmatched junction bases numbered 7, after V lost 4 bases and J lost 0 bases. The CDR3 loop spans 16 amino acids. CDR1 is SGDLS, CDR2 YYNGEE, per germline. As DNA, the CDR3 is TGTGCCAGCAGCAGAGGGGAGGGGAGAGCCAAAAACATTCAGTACTTC. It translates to CASSRGEGRAKNIQYF.

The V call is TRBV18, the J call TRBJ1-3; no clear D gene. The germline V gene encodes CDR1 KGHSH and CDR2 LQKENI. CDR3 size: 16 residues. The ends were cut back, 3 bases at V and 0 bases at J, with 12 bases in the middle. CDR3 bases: TGTGCCAGCTCACCGCCTCGGACGGACTCTGGAAACACCATATATTTT. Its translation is CASSPPRTDSGNTIYF. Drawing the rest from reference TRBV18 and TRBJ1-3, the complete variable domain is NAGVMQNPRHLVRRRGQEARLRCSPMKGHSHVYWYRQLPEEGLKFMVYLQKENIIDESGMPKERFSAEFPKEGPSILRIQQVVRGDSAAYFCASSPPRTDSGNTIYFGEGSWLTVV.

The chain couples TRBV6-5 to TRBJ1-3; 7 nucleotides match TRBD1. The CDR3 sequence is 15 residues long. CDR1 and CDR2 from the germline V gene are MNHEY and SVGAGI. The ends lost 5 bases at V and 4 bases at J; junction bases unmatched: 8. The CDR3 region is CASSLTRGLGNTIYF. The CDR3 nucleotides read TGTGCCAGCAGTCTGACAAGGGGGCTCGGAAACACCATATATTTT.

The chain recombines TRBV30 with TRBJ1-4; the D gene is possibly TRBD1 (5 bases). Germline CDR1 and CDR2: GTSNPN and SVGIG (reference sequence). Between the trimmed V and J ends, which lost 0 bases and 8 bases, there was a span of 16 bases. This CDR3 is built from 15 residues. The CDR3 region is CAWSVGQGVYEKLFF. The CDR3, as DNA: TGTGCCTGGAGTGTTGGTCAGGGAGTTTACGAAAAACTGTTTTTT.

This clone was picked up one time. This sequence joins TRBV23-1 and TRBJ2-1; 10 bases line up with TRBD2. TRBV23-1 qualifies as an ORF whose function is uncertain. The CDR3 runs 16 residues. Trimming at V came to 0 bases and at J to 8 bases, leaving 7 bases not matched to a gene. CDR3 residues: CASSQSESGGAYEQFF. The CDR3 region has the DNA TGCGCCAGCAGTCAATCGGAAAGCGGGGGGGCCTATGAGCAGTTCTTC.